This T cell receptor (beta chain) was captured in a study of T cell responses to AZD1222 COVID-19 vaccine. The overall study: Samples with a second dose at about 4 or about 12 weeks were pooled together.

Some clones are missing from TCRdb's copy, which holds only in-frame ones; the method was immunoSEQ multiplex PCR. The table lists about 67,000 clones, 80% to 90% of them singletons. Study-wide points: Females made up more of the donors, who were largely white British, and clonal diversity may have come out too low.

Trimming shortened V by 3 bases and J by 6 bases, and 20 bases separated the two germline ends. Germline assignment: CDR1 SGHDN and CDR2 FVKESK. The CDR3 loop spans 17 amino acids. Note on this clone: Its antigen is currently unknown.

This TCR came from an adult in good health. Sequences were derived from peripheral blood, sampled on day 0 of AZD1222 vaccination. This chain uses TRBV14 with TRBJ2-2, with D possibly matching TRBD1 (6 bases). The chain's CDR3 is CASSQGAEARHPGELFF. DNA of the CDR3: TGTGCCAGCAGCCAGGGGGCGGAAGCGAGGCATCCCGGGGAGCTGTTTTTT.